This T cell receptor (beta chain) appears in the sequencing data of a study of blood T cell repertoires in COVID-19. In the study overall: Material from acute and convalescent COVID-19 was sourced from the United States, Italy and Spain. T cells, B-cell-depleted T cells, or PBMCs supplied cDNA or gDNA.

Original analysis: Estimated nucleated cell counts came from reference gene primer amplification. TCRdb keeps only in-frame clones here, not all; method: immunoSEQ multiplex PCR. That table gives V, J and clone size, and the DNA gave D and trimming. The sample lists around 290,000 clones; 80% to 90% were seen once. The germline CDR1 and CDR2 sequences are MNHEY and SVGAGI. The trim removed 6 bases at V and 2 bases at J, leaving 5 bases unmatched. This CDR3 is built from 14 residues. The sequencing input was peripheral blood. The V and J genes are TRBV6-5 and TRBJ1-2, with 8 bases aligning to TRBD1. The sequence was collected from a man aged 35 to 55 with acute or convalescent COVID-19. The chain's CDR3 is CASRVTGANYGYTF. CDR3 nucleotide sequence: TGTGCCAGCAGGGTGACAGGGGCCAACTATGGCTACACCTTC.